These T cell receptor beta chains were read from a single sample in a study of T cell responses to AZD1222 COVID-19 vaccine. Data came from immunoSEQ multiplex PCR; TCRdb stores just in-frame clones and leaves some out. This table has about 120,000 clones, 85% to 90% appearing once. Sequenced material: peripheral blood, taken 28 days after the second AZD1222 dose. The receptors were sampled from an adult who received the AZD1222 COVID-19 vaccine. Both conserved end residues are part of each CDR3. Fields, in order: V gene, J gene, CDR3 protein.

V gene: TRBV13; J gene: TRBJ2-3; CDR3 protein: CASSPHTSGGTDTQYF
V gene: TRBV28; J gene: TRBJ1-4; CDR3 protein: CATSPFLGPKALF
V gene: TRBV6-2/TRBV6-3; J gene: TRBJ2-7; CDR3 protein: CASSDGTGSTYEQYF
V gene: TRBV7-3; J gene: TRBJ2-7; CDR3 protein: CASSLGLQGEQYF
V gene: TRBV4-1; J gene: TRBJ1-5; CDR3 protein: CASSQEKDRGRQPQHF
V gene: TRBV10-3; J gene: TRBJ2-7; CDR3 protein: CAIRATGSTYEQYF
V gene: TRBV6-5; J gene: TRBJ1-2; CDR3 protein: CASTGTRYGYTF
V gene: TRBV2; J gene: TRBJ2-1; CDR3 protein: CASSVYRGASDEQFF
V gene: TRBV28; J gene: TRBJ1-6; CDR3 protein: CASSHSQVTGVSPLHF
V gene: TRBV10-3; J gene: TRBJ2-1; CDR3 protein: CAISHRDRGLDEQFF
V gene: TRBV12-2; J gene: TRBJ2-7; CDR3 protein: CASRTPSPGTGVGQYEQYF
V gene: TRBV7-8; J gene: TRBJ1-4; CDR3 protein: CASSYHRGDSEKLFF
V gene: TRBV5-4; J gene: TRBJ2-7; CDR3 protein: CASSRGGRETYEQYF
V gene: TRBV12-3/TRBV12-4; J gene: TRBJ2-1; CDR3 protein: CASRRSYNEQFF
V gene: TRBV9; J gene: TRBJ1-3; CDR3 protein: CASSVDPGGGNTIYF
V gene: TRBV30; J gene: TRBJ1-1; CDR3 protein: CAWSVRLNTEAFF
V gene: TRBV11-2; J gene: TRBJ1-6; CDR3 protein: CASSSDPYNSPLHF
V gene: TRBV4-3; J gene: TRBJ1-5; CDR3 protein: CASSQEPTEKPQHF
V gene: TRBV21-1; J gene: TRBJ2-1; CDR3 protein: CASSKEGQGRGYNEQFF
V gene: TRBV5-1; J gene: TRBJ1-4; CDR3 protein: CASTLDTQNEKLFF
V gene: TRBV7-9; J gene: TRBJ1-2; CDR3 protein: CASSVWGGYTF
V gene: TRBV21-1; J gene: TRBJ1-2; CDR3 protein: CASSVRQAVYGYTF
V gene: TRBV5-1; J gene: TRBJ2-3; CDR3 protein: CASSFQAGTDTQYF
V gene: TRBV29-1; J gene: TRBJ2-3; CDR3 protein: CSGGSTDTQYF
V gene: TRBV27; J gene: TRBJ2-3; CDR3 protein: CASRDLTDTQYF
V gene: TRBV6-5; J gene: TRBJ1-4; CDR3 protein: CASMGPGFEKLFF
V gene: TRBV4-2; J gene: TRBJ2-7; CDR3 protein: CASSHGRDSQYF
V gene: TRBV3-1/TRBV3-2; J gene: TRBJ2-1; CDR3 protein: CASSQTPVGAREQFF
V gene: TRBV9; J gene: TRBJ2-1; CDR3 protein: CASSQDSKRQFF
V gene: TRBV4-1; J gene: TRBJ2-4; CDR3 protein: CASSQGKTPRVDIQYF
V gene: TRBV28; J gene: TRBJ1-4; CDR3 protein: CASSLATKKLFF
V gene: TRBV5-6; J gene: TRBJ1-5; CDR3 protein: CASSRRLGGFSNQPQHF
V gene: TRBV9; J gene: TRBJ2-7; CDR3 protein: CASSVGGWGNDEQYF
V gene: TRBV7-9; J gene: TRBJ2-3; CDR3 protein: CASSLTDQIRGEAQYF
V gene: TRBV4-3; J gene: TRBJ2-1; CDR3 protein: CASSQGGQYNEQFF
V gene: TRBV18; J gene: TRBJ2-4; CDR3 protein: CASSPPGLGNIQYF
V gene: TRBV4-1; J gene: TRBJ2-7; CDR3 protein: CASSQGRGRPPYEQYF